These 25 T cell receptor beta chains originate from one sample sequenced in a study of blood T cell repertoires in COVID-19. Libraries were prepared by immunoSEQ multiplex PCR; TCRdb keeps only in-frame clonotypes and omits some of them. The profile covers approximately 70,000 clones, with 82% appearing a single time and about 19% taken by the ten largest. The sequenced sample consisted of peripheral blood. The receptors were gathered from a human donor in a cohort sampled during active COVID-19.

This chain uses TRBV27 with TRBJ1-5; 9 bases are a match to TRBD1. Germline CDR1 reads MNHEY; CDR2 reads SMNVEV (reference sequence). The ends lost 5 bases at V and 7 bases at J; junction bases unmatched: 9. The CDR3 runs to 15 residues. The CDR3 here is CASSPYTGGAQPQHF. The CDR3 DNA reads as TGTGCCAGCAGTCCATATACAGGGGGCGCGCAGCCCCAGCATTTT.

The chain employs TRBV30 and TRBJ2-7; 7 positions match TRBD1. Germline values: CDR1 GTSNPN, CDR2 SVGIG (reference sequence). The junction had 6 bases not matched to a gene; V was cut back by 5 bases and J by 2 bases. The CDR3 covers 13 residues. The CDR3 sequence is CAWGRDSPYEQYF. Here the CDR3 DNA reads TGTGCCTGGGGCCGGGACAGTCCCTACGAGCAGTACTTC.

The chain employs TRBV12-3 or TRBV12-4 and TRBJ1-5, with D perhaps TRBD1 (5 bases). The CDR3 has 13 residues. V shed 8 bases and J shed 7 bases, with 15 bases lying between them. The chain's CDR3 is CASRKGLGQPQHF. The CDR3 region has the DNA TGTGCCAGCCGGAAGGGGCTCGGGCAGCCCCAGCATTTT.

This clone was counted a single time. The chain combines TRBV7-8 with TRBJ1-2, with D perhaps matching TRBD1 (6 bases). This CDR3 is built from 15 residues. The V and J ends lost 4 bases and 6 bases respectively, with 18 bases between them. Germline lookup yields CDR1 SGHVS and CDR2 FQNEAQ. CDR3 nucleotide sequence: TGTGCCAGCAGCTCGAGGTCGCAGGGGATGCATGGCTACACCTTC. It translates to CASSSRSQGMHGYTF.

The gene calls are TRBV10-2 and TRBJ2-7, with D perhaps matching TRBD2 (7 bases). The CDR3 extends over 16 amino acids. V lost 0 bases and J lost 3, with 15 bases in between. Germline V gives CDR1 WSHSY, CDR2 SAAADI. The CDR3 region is CASSESLTGGVYEQYF. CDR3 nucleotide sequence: TGCGCCAGCAGTGAGTCACTAACGGGGGGCGTCTACGAGCAGTACTTC.

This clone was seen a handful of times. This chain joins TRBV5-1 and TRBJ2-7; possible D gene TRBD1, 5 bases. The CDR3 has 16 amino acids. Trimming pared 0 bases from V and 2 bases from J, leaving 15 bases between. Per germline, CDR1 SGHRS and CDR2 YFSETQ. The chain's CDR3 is CASSLGGTTGTYEQYF. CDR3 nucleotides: TGCGCCAGCAGCTTGGGGGGTACAACAGGCACCTACGAGCAGTACTTC. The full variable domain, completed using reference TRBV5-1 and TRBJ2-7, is KAGVTQTPRYLIKTRGQQVTLSCSPISGHRSVSWYQQTPGQGLQFLFEYFSETQRNKGNFPGRFSGRQFSNSRSEMNVSTLELGDSALYLCASSLGGTTGTYEQYFGPGTRLTVT.

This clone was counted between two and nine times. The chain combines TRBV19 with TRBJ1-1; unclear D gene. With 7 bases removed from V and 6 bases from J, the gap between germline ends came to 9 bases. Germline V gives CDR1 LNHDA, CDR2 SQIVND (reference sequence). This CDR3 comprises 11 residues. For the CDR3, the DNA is TGTGCCAGTATCCTCGAGGCTGAAGCTTTCTTT. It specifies CASILEAEAFF.

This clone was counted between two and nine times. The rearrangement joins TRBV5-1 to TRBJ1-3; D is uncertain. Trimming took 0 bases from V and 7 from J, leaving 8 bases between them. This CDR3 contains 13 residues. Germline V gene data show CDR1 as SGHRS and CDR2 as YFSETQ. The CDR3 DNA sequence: TGCGCCAGCAGCTTGGAGACAATGAACACCATATATTTT. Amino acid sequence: CASSLETMNTIYF.

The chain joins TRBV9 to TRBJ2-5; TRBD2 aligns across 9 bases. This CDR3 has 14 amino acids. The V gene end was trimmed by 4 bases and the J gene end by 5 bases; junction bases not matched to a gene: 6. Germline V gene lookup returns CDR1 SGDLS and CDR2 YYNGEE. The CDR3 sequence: CASSPAGGLETQYF. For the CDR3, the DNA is TGTGCCAGCAGCCCCGCGGGGGGGCTGGAGACCCAGTACTTC.

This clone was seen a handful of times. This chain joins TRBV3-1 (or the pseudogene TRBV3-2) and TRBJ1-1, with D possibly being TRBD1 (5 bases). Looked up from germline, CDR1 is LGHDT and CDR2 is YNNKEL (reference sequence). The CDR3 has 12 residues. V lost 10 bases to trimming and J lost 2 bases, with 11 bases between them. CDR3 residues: CAIQGANTEAFF. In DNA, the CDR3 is TGTGCCATCCAAGGGGCAAACACTGAAGCTTTCTTT.

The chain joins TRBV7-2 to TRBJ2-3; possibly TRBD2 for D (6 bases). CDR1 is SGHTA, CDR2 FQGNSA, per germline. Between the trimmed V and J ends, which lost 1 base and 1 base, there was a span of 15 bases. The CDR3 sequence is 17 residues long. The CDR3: CASSLGVAAEGTDTQYF. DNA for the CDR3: TGTGCCAGCAGCTTAGGGGTAGCGGCCGAGGGCACAGATACGCAGTATTTT.

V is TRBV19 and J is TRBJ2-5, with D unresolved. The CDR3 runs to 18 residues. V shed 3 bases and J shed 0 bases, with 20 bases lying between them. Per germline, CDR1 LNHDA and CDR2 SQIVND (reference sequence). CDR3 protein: CASSIYITTWQNQETQYF. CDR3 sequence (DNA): TGTGCCAGTAGTATTTATATTACGACATGGCAGAACCAAGAGACCCAGTACTTC.

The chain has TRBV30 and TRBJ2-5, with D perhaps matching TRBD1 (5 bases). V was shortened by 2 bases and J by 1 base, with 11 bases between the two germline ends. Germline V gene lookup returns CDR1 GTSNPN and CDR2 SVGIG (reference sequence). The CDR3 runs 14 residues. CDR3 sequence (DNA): TGTGCCTGGAGTACCCCAGGGTTCCAAGAGACCCAGTACTTC. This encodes CAWSTPGFQETQYF.

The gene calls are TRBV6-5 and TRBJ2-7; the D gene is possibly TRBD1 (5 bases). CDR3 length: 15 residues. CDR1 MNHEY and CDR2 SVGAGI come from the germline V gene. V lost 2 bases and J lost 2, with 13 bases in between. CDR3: CASSYGPAGTYEQYF. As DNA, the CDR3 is TGTGCCAGCAGTTACGGTCCTGCAGGGACCTACGAGCAGTACTTC.

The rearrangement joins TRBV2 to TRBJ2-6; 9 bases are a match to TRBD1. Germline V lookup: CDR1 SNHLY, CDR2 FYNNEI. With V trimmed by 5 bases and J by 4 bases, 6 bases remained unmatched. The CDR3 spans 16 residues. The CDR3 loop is CASSQRTGAGANVLTF. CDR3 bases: TGTGCCAGCAGTCAGAGGACAGGGGCCGGGGCCAACGTCCTGACTTTC.

This chain's CDR3 is CASSPGAVAQETQYF. DNA for the CDR3: TGCGCCAGCAGCCCTGGGGCGGTGGCACAAGAGACCCAGTACTTC. The J gene is TRBJ2-5, the V gene TRBV5-1, with D possibly TRBD1 on 5 matching bases. V was trimmed by 4 bases and J by 2 bases, leaving 15 bases between them. The CDR3 spans 15 residues. Germline CDR1 SGHRS, CDR2 YFSETQ. Together with reference TRBV5-1 and TRBJ2-5, the CDR3 gives the full variable domain: KAGVTQTPRYLIKTRGQQVTLSCSPISGHRSVSWYQQTPGQGLQFLFEYFSETQRNKGNFPGRFSGRQFSNSRSEMNVSTLELGDSALYLCASSPGAVAQETQYFGPGTRLLVL.

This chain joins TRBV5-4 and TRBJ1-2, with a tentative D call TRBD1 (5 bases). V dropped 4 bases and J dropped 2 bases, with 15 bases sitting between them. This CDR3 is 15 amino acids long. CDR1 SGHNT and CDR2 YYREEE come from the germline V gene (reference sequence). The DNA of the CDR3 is TGTGCCAGCAGCCATATGACAGTTGGGAACTATGGCTACACCTTC. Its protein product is CASSHMTVGNYGYTF.

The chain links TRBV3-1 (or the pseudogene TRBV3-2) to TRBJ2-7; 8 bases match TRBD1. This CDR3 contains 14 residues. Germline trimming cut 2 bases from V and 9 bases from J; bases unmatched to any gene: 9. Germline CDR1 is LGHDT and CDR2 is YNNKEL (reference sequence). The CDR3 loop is CASSQSPGGARQYF. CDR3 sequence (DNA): TGTGCCAGCAGCCAAAGTCCAGGGGGCGCGCGGCAGTACTTC.

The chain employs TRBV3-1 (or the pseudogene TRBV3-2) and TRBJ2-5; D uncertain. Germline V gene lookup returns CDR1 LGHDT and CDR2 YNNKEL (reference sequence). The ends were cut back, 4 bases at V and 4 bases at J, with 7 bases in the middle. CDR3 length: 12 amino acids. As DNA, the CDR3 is TGTGCCAGCAGCCCCCGCGGAGAGACCCAGTACTTC. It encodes CASSPRGETQYF.

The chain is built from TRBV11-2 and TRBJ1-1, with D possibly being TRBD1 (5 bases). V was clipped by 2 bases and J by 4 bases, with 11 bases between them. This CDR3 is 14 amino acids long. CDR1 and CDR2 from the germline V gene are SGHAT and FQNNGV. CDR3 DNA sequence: TGTGCCAGCAGCTTAATGGGGGAGGGCACTGAAGCTTTCTTT. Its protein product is CASSLMGEGTEAFF.

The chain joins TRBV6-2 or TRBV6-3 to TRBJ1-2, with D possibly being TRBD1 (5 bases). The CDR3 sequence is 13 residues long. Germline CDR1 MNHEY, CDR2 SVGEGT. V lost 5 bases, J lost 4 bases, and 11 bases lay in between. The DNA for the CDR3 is TGTGCCAGCAGTCTCGGGGGGTCCTATGGCTACACCTTC. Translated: CASSLGGSYGYTF.

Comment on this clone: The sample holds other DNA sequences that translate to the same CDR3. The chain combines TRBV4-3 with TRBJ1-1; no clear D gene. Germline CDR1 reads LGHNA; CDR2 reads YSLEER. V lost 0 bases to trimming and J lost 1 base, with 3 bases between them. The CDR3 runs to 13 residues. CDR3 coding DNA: TGCGCCAGCAGCCAAGATAGGAACACTGAAGCTTTCTTT. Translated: CASSQDRNTEAFF.

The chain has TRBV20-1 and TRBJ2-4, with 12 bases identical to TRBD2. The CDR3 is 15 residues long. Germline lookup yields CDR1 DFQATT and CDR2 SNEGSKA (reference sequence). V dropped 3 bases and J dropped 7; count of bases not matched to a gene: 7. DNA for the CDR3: TGCAGTGCTAGTACGACTAGCGGGGGAGAGAACATTCAGTACTTC. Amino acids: CSASTTSGGENIQYF.

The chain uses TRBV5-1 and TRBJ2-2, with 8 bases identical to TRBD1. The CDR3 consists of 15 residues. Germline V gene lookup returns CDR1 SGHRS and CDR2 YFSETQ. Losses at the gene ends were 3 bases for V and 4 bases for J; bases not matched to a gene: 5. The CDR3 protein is CASSSGQVSTGELFF. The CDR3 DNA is TGCGCCAGCAGCTCGGGACAGGTCAGCACCGGGGAGCTGTTTTTT.

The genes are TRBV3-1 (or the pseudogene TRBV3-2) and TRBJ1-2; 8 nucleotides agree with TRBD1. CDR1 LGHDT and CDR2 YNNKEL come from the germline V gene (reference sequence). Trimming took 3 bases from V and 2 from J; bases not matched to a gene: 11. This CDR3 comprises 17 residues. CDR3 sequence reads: CASSQVGQGPGNYGYTF. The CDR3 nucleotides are TGTGCCAGCAGCCAGGTTGGACAGGGCCCAGGGAACTATGGCTACACCTTC.